These 14 T cell receptor beta chains came from one sample sequenced in a study of T-cell memory formation after mild COVID-19 (TCRdb year 2021). The library was obtained by 5' RACE. Sequencing instrument: Illumina NovaSeq 6000. TCRdb trimmed the raw reads at Q25, called clones with MiXCR and kept productive beta chains. CDR3 protein duplicates are merged, each entry listing the most common genes and DNA. This sample has about 400,000 distinct CDR3 sequences in its table, and around a quarter of those were observed once. In total, the top ten clones hold around 13% of the sample. The specimen was PBMCs or a T cell subset sorted from them (not recorded which). The source of these receptors is an adult woman who had mild COVID-19 (a few samples of this study predate the infection). The sample titles of this study are shuffled in the database, so cell type and time point are left out; the donor was told from shared clones.

In this sample, this clonotype turned up a few times. This chain connects TRBV7-2 to TRBJ2-1; D gene uncertain. Germline CDR1 is SGHTA and CDR2 is FQGNSA. V dropped 2 bases and J dropped 2 bases, with 10 bases sitting between them. This CDR3 is built from 15 residues. CDR3 region: CASSLLMDPYNEQFF. For the CDR3, the DNA is TGTGCCAGCAGCTTATTAATGGACCCCTACAATGAGCAGTTCTTC.

The rearrangement uses TRBV24-1 and TRBJ2-2; TRBD1 is a possible D gene (5 bases). Germline V CDR1 and CDR2: KGHDR, SFDVKD. This CDR3 is 17 amino acids long. The V end lost 0 bases, the J end lost 0 bases, and 10 bases lay between the germline ends. The CDR3 DNA sequence: TGTGCCACCAGTGATTTGAAGGGGCTTTCGAACACCGGGGAGCTGTTTTTT. Amino acid sequence: CATSDLKGLSNTGELFF.

This clonotype was seen a few times. This CDR3 reads CASSVGEYYGYTF. In DNA form, the CDR3 reads TGTGCCAGCAGCGTAGGGGAGTACTATGGCTACACCTTC. V usage is TRBV12-3 or TRBV12-4 and J usage is TRBJ1-2; D may be TRBD1 (5 bases). Trimming stripped 6 bases from V and 3 bases from J, with 11 bases between. CDR3 size: 13 residues.

J is TRBJ2-5 and V is TRBV24-1; 8 bases agree with TRBD1. The CDR3 contains 15 residues. From germline, CDR1 is KGHDR and CDR2 SFDVKD. The V and J ends lost 4 bases and 1 base, in that order; junction bases with no gene match: 4. The CDR3 DNA sequence: TGTGCCACCAGTGAAACCGGGACAGGCCAAGAGACCCAGTACTTC. Protein: CATSETGTGQETQYF.

V usage is TRBV4-1 and J usage is TRBJ2-2, with D perhaps matching TRBD2 (7 bases). CDR3 length equals 15 residues. Trimming removed 3 bases from V and 6 bases from J, with 14 bases in between. Germline values: CDR1 MGHRA, CDR2 YSYEKL. The CDR3 coding sequence is TGCGCCAGCAGCCATAAGGCCGGGGGGCCCGGGGAGCTGTTTTTT. This translates into CASSHKAGGPGELFF.

This clonotype was seen just once. This rearrangement joins TRBV6-1 to TRBJ2-3; D remains ambiguous. The CDR3 is 17 residues long. V was trimmed by 2 bases and J by 3 bases, leaving 18 bases between them. In germline, CDR1 is MNHNS, CDR2 SASEGT. The CDR3 sequence is CASSERFRQDLTDTQYF. The DNA for the CDR3 is TGTGCCAGCAGTGAAAGGTTTCGGCAGGATCTGACAGATACGCAGTATTTT.

The V and J genes are TRBV5-1 and TRBJ1-1, with TRBD1 as a possible D gene (5 bases). The V end was cut by 5 bases, the J end by 2 bases, with 16 bases between. The CDR3 length is 15 residues. CDR1 is SGHRS and CDR2 is YFSETQ in the germline V gene. For the CDR3, the DNA is TGCGCCAGCAGATTCTTCGACAGAGATAACACTGAAGCTTTCTTT. It encodes CASRFFDRDNTEAFF.

The V gene is TRBV5-1, the J gene TRBJ2-7, with a tentative D call TRBD2 (6 bases). CDR1 is SGHRS, CDR2 YFSETQ, per germline. CDR3 size: 15 residues. The V and J ends lost 4 bases and 0 bases respectively, with 14 bases between them. The CDR3 sequence is CASSPVPGVSYEQYF. The CDR3 DNA is TGCGCCAGCAGCCCCGTACCGGGGGTCTCCTACGAGCAGTACTTC.

The gene calls are TRBV5-5 and TRBJ1-1; 7 bases align to TRBD1. CDR1 and CDR2 from the germline V gene are SGHKS and YYEKEE (reference sequence). CDR3 length equals 11 residues. Trimming removed 5 bases from V and 7 bases from J; junction bases left unmatched: 2. The CDR3 DNA follows: TGTGCCAGCAGATGGGACAGTGAAGCTTTCTTT. Protein: CASRWDSEAFF.

The CDR3 spells CASSQPAGTRGSDEQFF. The CDR3 DNA follows: TGTGCCAGCAGCCAACCGGCGGGGACTAGGGGTTCCGATGAGCAGTTCTTC. The chain combines TRBV14 with TRBJ2-1, with 8 bases that match TRBD2. The germline V gene encodes CDR1 SGHDN and CDR2 FVKESK. The V segment lost 2 bases and the J segment 8 bases; nucleotides outside the gene matches: 14. The CDR3 runs 17 residues.

There are many counts of this clonotype. CDR3 protein: CSASTGKLYNEQFF. The DNA for the CDR3 is TGCAGCGCTTCAACCGGGAAACTGTACAATGAGCAGTTCTTC. The J gene is TRBJ2-1, the V gene TRBV29-1, with D possibly matching TRBD2 (5 bases). V was trimmed by 7 bases and J by 4 bases, leaving 17 bases between them. The CDR3 covers 14 residues. CDR1 is SQVTM and CDR2 is ANQGSEA in the germline V gene.

This clonotype was counted between two and nine times. The chain carries TRBV18 and TRBJ2-5; D is perhaps TRBD2 (6 bases). The V end was cut by 0 bases, the J end by 2 bases, with 13 bases between. Per germline, CDR1 KGHSH and CDR2 LQKENI. This CDR3 contains 16 residues. The DNA of the CDR3 is TGTGCCAGCTCACCACCGGGGGGTTACCCGCAAGAGACCCAGTACTTC. It encodes CASSPPGGYPQETQYF.

The chain is built from TRBV7-8 and TRBJ2-7, with D tentatively TRBD1 (6 bases). Germline values: CDR1 SGHVS, CDR2 FQNEAQ. The length of the CDR3 is 17 residues. V lost 5 bases, J lost 4 bases, and 24 bases lay in between. The DNA of the CDR3 is TGTGCCAGCAGCCCGACAATGGACCTACAGGGTGCGTACGAGCAGTACTTC. Translating it yields CASSPTMDLQGAYEQYF.

The chain carries TRBV7-2 and TRBJ2-2, with 9 bases lining up with TRBD1. The V gene's germline CDR1 is SGHTA and CDR2 FQGNSA. The CDR3 sequence is 15 residues long. The V and J ends lost 5 bases and 5 bases, in that order; junction bases with no gene match: 6. The CDR3 nucleotides read TGTGCCAGCAGCCTACAGGGGGCGCAGACCGGGGAGCTGTTTTTT. Translated, it gives CASSLQGAQTGELFF. Variable domain in full (rest from reference TRBV7-2 and TRBJ2-2): GAGVSQSPSNKVTEKGKDVELRCDPISGHTALYWYRQSLGQGLEFLIYFQGNSAPDKSGLPSDRFSAERTGGSVSTLTIQRTQQEDSAVYLCASSLQGAQTGELFFGEGSRLTVL.